This TCR beta chain originates from a study of cytomegalovirus exposure and HLA in healthy donors. In the study overall: About 85 million unique TCRs from HLA-typed donors were held in an early release of data.

60 Vbeta and 13 Jbeta primers were used in PCR. Generated by immunoSEQ multiplex PCR, the TCRdb table keeps only in-frame clones and is missing some. The sample includes 150,000 or so clones, about 76% seen only once; the top ten take 3.5% to 5%. On this clone itself: The antigen remains unidentified.

Study conclusions and caveats: In vitro testing confirmed a few CMV-associated chains as specific for CMV antigens. Among the most significant clusters, several appeared linked to common viral pathogens in a later analysis.

The TCR originated in a male donor in good health and CMV-seronegative. The sequencing sample was made of PBMCs.

As DNA, the CDR3 is TGCGCCAGCAGCTTGAGGACTAGCGGGGGAGATACGCAGTATTTT. It codes for CASSLRTSGGDTQYF. The rearrangement uses TRBV5-1 and TRBJ2-3, with 13 bases that match TRBD2. CDR3 length: 15 residues. With 1 base clipped from V and 5 bases from J, the junction kept 1 base outside the gene matches. Germline values: CDR1 SGHRS, CDR2 YFSETQ.